This entry describes one TCR beta chain. Its target is unknown. Sequencing was performed with immunoSEQ multiplex PCR; in TCRdb, only in-frame clones are kept and a portion is missing. The profile shows around 250,000 clones, roughly 85% of them singletons. These data come from a study of Ad26.COV2.S vaccination and SARS-CoV-2 variants. Across the study: The donor belonged to the COV1001 Ad26.COV2.S trial arm. Intramuscular Ad26.COV2.S at 5x10^10 or 1x10^11 viral particles. Findings and caveats of the study: Analyses of TCR breadth and depth may have underestimated total T cell responses.

Described treatment: around 19 received Ad26.COV2.S at low or high dose, single or two shots; 5 received placebo; per-sample allocation not given. Sampling was done on day 63 after the first vaccine or placebo injection. Immunization relied on an Ad26 vector, which expressed Wuhan-strain SARS-CoV-2 spike. Trimming cost V 0 bases and J 4 bases, with 10 bases left between them. Germline V lookup: CDR1 LGHNA, CDR2 YNFKEQ. The CDR3 has 15 residues. This specimen consisted of peripheral blood, obtained in a trial of Ad26.COV2.S vaccine versus placebo. The sequence was obtained from a person aged 18-60 years who received the Ad26.COV2.S COVID-19 vaccine or a placebo. The V call is TRBV4-2, the J call TRBJ1-5; D is perhaps TRBD1 (6 bases). The chain's CDR3 is CASSQDWRGNQPQHF. CDR3 nucleotides: TGTGCCAGCAGCCAAGATTGGAGGGGGAATCAGCCCCAGCATTTT.